The rows below give T cell receptor beta chains drawn from one sample of a study of CD4 and CD8 cells across lung adenocarcinoma regions. In TCRdb, the PCR reads were re-called with MiXCR into one record per CDR3 protein. The table shows about 23,000 distinct CDR3 sequences, with around 52% occurring only once. Sequencing was carried out using CD4+ T cells from the center of a lung tumor. The receptors derive from a male donor with lung adenocarcinoma. The CD4 and CD8 labels of this study may be unreliable. The CDR3 runs from the conserved cysteine through the conserved F or W. Fields, in order: D gene, V gene, J gene, clone size, CDR3 protein, CDR3 DNA. The D gene is left open where the match is weak. Only part of the rows carry a size: once, few, many, or a class if the clone is expanded.

>-|TRBV28|TRBJ2-7|many
CASHTVTYEQYF
TGTGCCAGCCACACCGTTACCTACGAGCAGTACTTC
>-|TRBV20-1|TRBJ2-3|few
CSARDPANPNTDTQYF
TGCAGTGCTAGAGACCCCGCGAACCCTAACACAGATACGCAGTATTTT
>-|TRBV4-2|TRBJ2-3|-
CASRGDGASAKETQYF
TGTGCCAGCAGGGGAGACGGGGCAAGCGCCAAAGAGACGCAGTATTTT
>-|TRBV6-5|TRBJ2-4|-
CASSFCAGLGGRAQETQYF
TGTGCCAGCAGTTTTTGCGCGGGGCTCGGGGGCCGTGCTCAAGAGACTCAGTACTTC
>-|TRBV6-5|TRBJ2-2|many
CASSYSGDTGELFF
TGTGCCAGCAGTTACAGCGGAGACACCGGGGAGCTGTTTTTT
>TRBD2|TRBV28|TRBJ2-3|-
CASCVGLGGRDQDTQYF
TGTGCCAGTTGTGTGGGGCTGGGAGGGCGTGACCAAGATACCCAGTACTTT
>-|TRBV7-2|TRBJ2-3|-
CAGRGGRDQDTQYF
TGTGCGGGCCGCGGGGGCCGTGACCAAGATACCCAGTATTTT
>TRBD2|TRBV11-3|TRBJ2-3|-
CASSGGGHPETQYF
TGTGCGAGCAGCGGGGGAGGGCACCCAGAGACGCAGTATTTT
>-|TRBV27|TRBJ2-5|-
CASSPGRRGRDTETQYF
TGTGCCAGCAGTCCGGGCCGCCGGGGCCGTGACACAGAGACGCAGTACTTC
>-|TRBV12-3/TRBV12-4|TRBJ1-3|-
CASSLRGARGNTIYF
TGTGCCAGCAGTTTACGAGGGGCGCGTGGAAACACCATATATTTT
>TRBD1|TRBV9|TRBJ1-4|-
CASSAGLGGQGSATNEKLFF
TGTGCCAGCAGCGCAGGATTAGGGGGACAGGGGTCCGCAACTAATGAAAAACTGTTTTTT
>-|TRBV7-6|TRBJ2-1|-
CASSLVSYEQFF
TGTGCCAGCAGCTTAGTTTCCTACGAGCAGTTCTTC
>-|TRBV10-1|TRBJ1-1|many
CASSAVRNTEAFF
TGCGCCAGCAGTGCCGTTAGGAACACTGAAGCTTTCTTT
>-|TRBV6-5|TRBJ2-3|once
CASRLQSVIPDKQYF
TGTGCCAGCAGACTCCAGTCTGTAATCCCAGATAAGCAGTATTTT
>-|TRBV6-1|TRBJ2-3|-
CASGDRNQDTQYF
TGTGCCAGCGGGGACCGAAACCAAGATACCCAGTATTTC
>-|TRBV6-1|TRBJ1-2|-
CASSVNTINYGYTF
TGTGCCAGCAGTGTCAACACGATTAACTATGGCTACACCTTC
>TRBD2|TRBV7-2|TRBJ2-7|many
CASSLLMAGGPNYEQYF
TGTGCCAGCAGCTTACTTATGGCGGGAGGGCCAAACTACGAGCAGTACTTC
>-|TRBV27|TRBJ2-3|once
CASRGVGGRLTDTQYF
TGTGCCAGCAGGGGAGTCGGGGGCCGCCTCACAGATACGCAGTATTTT
>-|TRBV7-9|TRBJ1-4|-
CASSPEGGTNEKLFF
TGTGCCAGCAGCCCCGAGGGTGGAACTAATGAAAAACTGTTTTTT
>TRBD2|TRBV6-1|TRBJ2-2|-
CASDDAGGGAGELFF
TGTGCCAGCGATGACGCGGGAGGTGGGGCCGGGGAGCTGTTTTTT
>TRBD2|TRBV10-1|TRBJ2-4|-
CASSRRSSGAKNTQYF
TGCGCCAGCAGCCGACGGAGTAGCGGGGCCAAAAACACTCAGTACTTT
>-|TRBV6-1|TRBJ2-3|many
CASRKEGDTQYF
TGTGCCAGCAGGAAGGAGGGAGATACGCAGTATTTT
>-|TRBV6-4|TRBJ2-7|-
CASSDGSPSADKQYF
TGTGCCAGCAGTGACGGGAGCCCGAGTGCCGATAAGCAGTACTTC
>-|TRBV5-1|TRBJ2-3|-
CASSPVPGSTDTQYF
TGCGCCAGCAGCCCGGTCCCAGGGAGCACAGATACGCAGTATTTT
>TRBD2|TRBV6-1|TRBJ2-3|many
CASTRTRQSTDTQYF
TGTGCCAGCACTCGGACTAGGCAAAGCACAGATACGCAGTATTTT